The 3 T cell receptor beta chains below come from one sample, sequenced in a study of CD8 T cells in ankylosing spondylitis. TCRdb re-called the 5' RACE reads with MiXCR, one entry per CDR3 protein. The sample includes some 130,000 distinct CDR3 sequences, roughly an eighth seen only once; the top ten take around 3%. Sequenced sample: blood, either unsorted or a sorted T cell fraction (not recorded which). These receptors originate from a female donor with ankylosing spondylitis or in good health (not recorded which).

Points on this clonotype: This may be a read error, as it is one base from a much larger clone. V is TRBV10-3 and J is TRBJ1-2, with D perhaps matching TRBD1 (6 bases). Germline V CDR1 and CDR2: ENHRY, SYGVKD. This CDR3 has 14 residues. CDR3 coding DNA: TGTGCCATCAGTGTATCCGGGACAAAGGATGGCTACATCTTC. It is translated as CAISVSGTKDGYIF.

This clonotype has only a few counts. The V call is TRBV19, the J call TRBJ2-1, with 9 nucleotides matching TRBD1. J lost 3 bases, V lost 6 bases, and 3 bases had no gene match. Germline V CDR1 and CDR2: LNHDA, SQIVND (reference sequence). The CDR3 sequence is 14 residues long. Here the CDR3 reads CASRWTGDYNEQFF. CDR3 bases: TGTGCCAGTAGATGGACAGGGGACTACAATGAGCAGTTCTTC.

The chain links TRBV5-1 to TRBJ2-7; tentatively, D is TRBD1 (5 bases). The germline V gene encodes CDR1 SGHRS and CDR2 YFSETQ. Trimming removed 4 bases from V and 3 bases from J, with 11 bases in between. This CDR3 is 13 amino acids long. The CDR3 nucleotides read TGCGCCAGCAGCGTACAGGCTGACTACGAGCAGTACTTC. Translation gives CASSVQADYEQYF. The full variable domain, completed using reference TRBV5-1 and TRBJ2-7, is KAGVTQTPRYLIKTRGQQVTLSCSPISGHRSVSWYQQTPGQGLQFLFEYFSETQRNKGNFPGRFSGRQFSNSRSEMNVSTLELGDSALYLCASSVQADYEQYFGPGTRLTVT.